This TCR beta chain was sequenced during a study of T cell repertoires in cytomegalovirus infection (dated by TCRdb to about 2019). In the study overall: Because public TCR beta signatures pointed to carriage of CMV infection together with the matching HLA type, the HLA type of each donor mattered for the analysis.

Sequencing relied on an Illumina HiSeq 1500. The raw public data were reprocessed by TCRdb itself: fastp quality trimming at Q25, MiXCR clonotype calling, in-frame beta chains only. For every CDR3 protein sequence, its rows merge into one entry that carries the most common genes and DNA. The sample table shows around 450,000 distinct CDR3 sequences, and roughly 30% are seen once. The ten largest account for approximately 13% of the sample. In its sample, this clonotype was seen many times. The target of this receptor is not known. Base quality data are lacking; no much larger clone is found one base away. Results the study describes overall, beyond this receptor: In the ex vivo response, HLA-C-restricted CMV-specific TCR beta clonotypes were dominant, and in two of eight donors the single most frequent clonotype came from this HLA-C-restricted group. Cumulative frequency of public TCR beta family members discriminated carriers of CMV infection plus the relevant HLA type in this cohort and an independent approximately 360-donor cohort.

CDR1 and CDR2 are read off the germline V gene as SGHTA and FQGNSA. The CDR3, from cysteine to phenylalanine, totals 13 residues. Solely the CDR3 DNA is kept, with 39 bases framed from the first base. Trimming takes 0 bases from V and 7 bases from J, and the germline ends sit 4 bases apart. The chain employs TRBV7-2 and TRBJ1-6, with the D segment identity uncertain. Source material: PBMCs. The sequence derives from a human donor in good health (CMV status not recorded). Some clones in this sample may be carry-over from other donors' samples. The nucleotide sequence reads TGTGCCAGCAGCTTAGCGGGGAATTCACCCCTCCACTTT. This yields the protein CASSLAGNSPLHF. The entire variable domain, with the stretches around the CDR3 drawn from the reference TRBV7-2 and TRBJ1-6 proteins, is GAGVSQSPSNKVTEKGKDVELRCDPISGHTALYWYRQSLGQGLEFLIYFQGNSAPDKSGLPSDRFSAERTGGSVSTLTIQRTQQEDSAVYLCASSLAGNSPLHFGNGTRLTVT.